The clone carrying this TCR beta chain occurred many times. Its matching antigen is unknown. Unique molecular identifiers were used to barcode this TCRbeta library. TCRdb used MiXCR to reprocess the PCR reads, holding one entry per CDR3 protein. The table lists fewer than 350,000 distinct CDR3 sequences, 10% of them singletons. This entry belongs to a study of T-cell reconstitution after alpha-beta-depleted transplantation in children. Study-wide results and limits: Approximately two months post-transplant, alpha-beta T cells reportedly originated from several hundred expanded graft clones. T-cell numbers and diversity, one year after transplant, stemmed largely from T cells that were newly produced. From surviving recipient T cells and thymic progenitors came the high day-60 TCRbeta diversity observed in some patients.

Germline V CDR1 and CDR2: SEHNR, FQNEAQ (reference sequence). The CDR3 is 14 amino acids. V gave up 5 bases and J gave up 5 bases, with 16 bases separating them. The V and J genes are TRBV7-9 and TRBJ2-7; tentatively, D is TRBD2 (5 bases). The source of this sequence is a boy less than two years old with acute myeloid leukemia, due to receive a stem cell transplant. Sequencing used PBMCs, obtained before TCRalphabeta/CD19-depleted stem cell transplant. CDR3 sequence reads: CASSPPLALDEQYF. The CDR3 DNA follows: TGTGCCAGCAGCCCCCCTTTAGCGCTCGACGAGCAGTACTTC. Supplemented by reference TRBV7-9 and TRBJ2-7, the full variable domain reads DTGVSQNPRHKITKRGQNVTFRCDPISEHNRLYWYRQTLGQGPEFLTYFQNEAQLEKSRLLSDRFSAERPKGSFSTLEIQRTEQGDSAMYLCASSPPLALDEQYFGPGTRLTVT.